A single sample is the source of the 27 T cell receptor beta chains below, sequenced in a study of T cell responses to AZD1222 COVID-19 vaccine. TCRdb keeps only in-frame clones here, not all; method: immunoSEQ multiplex PCR. The sample includes under 130,000 clones, about 85% seen only once; the top ten take over 2%. The input for sequencing was peripheral blood, taken 28 days after the second AZD1222 dose. These TCRs come from an adult who received the AZD1222 COVID-19 vaccine.

The V and J genes are TRBV5-1 and TRBJ1-4; no reliable D call. With 0 bases removed from V and 3 bases from J, the gap between germline ends came to 6 bases. This CDR3 spans 14 amino acids. Germline CDR1 and CDR2: SGHRS and YFSETQ. The CDR3 region has the DNA TGCGCCAGCAGCTTGGAAAATCCTAATGAAAAACTGTTTTTT. Translated: CASSLENPNEKLFF.

Only one count was recorded for this clone. The rearrangement uses TRBV7-9 and TRBJ2-1, with D possibly being TRBD2 (6 bases). The length of the CDR3 is 17 residues. V lost 1 base, J lost 0 bases, and 13 bases lay in between. Germline loops: CDR1 SEHNR, CDR2 FQNEAQ (reference sequence). CDR3 in amino acids: CASSLVTSLSSYNEQFF. In DNA form, the CDR3 reads TGTGCCAGCAGCTTAGTAACTAGCCTAAGCTCCTACAATGAGCAGTTCTTC.

This chain joins TRBV9 and TRBJ2-7; 11 bases match TRBD2. The junction had 3 bases not matched to a gene; V was cut back by 4 bases and J by 3 bases. Germline V gene sequence: CDR1 SGDLS, CDR2 YYNGEE. The CDR3 has 14 residues. CDR3 amino acids: CASSRGTSGYEQYF. The CDR3 DNA is TGTGCCAGCAGCCGAGGGACTAGCGGCTACGAGCAGTACTTC.

The rearrangement links TRBV27 to TRBJ2-3; perhaps TRBD1 as D (6 bases). Deletions cut 4 bases from V and 1 base from J, with 15 bases between. The CDR3 has 16 residues. Germline V gene data show CDR1 as MNHEY and CDR2 as SMNVEV (reference sequence). This CDR3 reads CASSSQGRRGTDTQYF. The CDR3 DNA reads TGTGCCAGCAGTTCACAGGGAAGACGCGGCACAGATACGCAGTATTTT.

The chain couples TRBV11-2 to TRBJ1-1, with TRBD1 identical over 8 bases. V shed 1 base, J shed 1 base, and the junction held 5 bases outside the gene matches. The CDR3 runs 16 residues. The germline CDR1 and CDR2 sequences are SGHAT and FQNNGV. The CDR3 nucleotides read TGTGCCAGCAGCTTAGCGCTACAGGGGGAGAACACTGAAGCTTTCTTT. Protein: CASSLALQGENTEAFF.

This CDR3 reads CASRATVINEKLFF. In DNA, the CDR3 is TGTGCCAGCAGAGCGACAGTGATTAATGAAAAACTGTTTTTT. This rearrangement joins TRBV2 to TRBJ1-4, with D perhaps TRBD1 (5 bases). Germline V lookup: CDR1 SNHLY, CDR2 FYNNEI. The CDR3 consists of 14 residues. V was shortened by 6 bases and J by 4 bases, with 12 bases between the two germline ends. Combining the CDR3 with reference TRBV2 and TRBJ1-4 gives the whole variable domain EPEVTQTPSHQVTQMGQEVILRCVPISNHLYFYWYRQILGQKVEFLVSFYNNEISEKSEIFDDQFSVERPDGSNFTLKIRSTKLEDSAMYFCASRATVINEKLFFGSGTQLSVL.

The chain couples TRBV7-7 to TRBJ2-5; maybe TRBD2 (5 bases). The CDR3 is 13 residues long. The germline CDR1 and CDR2 sequences are SSHAT and FNYEAQ (reference sequence). V was trimmed by 5 bases and J by 5 bases, leaving 12 bases between them. Written as DNA, the CDR3 is TGTGCCAGCAGCGTTGGAGGCAAGGAGACCCAGTACTTC. It yields the protein CASSVGGKETQYF.

The chain carries TRBV10-1 and TRBJ2-7, with TRBD1 matching 12 bases. Germline CDR1 reads WNHNN; CDR2 reads SYGVQD (reference sequence). This CDR3 comprises 17 residues. The V segment lost 6 bases and the J segment 3 bases; nucleotides outside the gene matches: 12. In DNA, the CDR3 is TGCGCCAGCAGCCCAGACGGGGGACAGGGGGCTGTCTACGAGCAGTACTTC. Its protein product is CASSPDGGQGAVYEQYF.

The chain joins TRBV5-1 to TRBJ2-3; D ambiguous. V was shortened by 0 bases and J by 3 bases, with 11 bases between the two germline ends. This CDR3 region has 15 residues. Germline CDR1 reads SGHRS; CDR2 reads YFSETQ. The CDR3 DNA is TGCGCCAGCAGCTTGGCCAGCCTCAGTACAGATACGCAGTATTTT. Residues: CASSLASLSTDTQYF.

Only a few counts were recorded for this clone. CDR3 in amino acids: CASSERRQETQYF. CDR3 sequence (DNA): TGTGCCAGCAGTGAGAGGAGGCAAGAGACCCAGTACTTC. The V gene is TRBV2, the J gene TRBJ2-5; the D gene is possibly TRBD2 (5 bases). Per germline, CDR1 SNHLY and CDR2 FYNNEI. V was shortened by 3 bases and J by 2 bases, with 7 bases between the two germline ends. The CDR3 sequence is 13 residues long.

The chain links TRBV29-1 to TRBJ2-3, with 10 bases identical to TRBD1. V was pared by 5 bases and J by 3 bases, with 8 bases of the junction left unmatched. The germline CDR1 and CDR2 sequences are SQVTM and ANQGSEA. CDR3 size: 15 residues. CDR3 sequence reads: CSVYMPGQGTDTQYF. The CDR3, as DNA: TGCAGCGTTTATATGCCGGGACAGGGGACAGATACGCAGTATTTT.

This clone has only a few counts. V and J are TRBV5-1 and TRBJ2-7; TRBD2 matches 11 bases. There are 16 residues in the CDR3. Germline V gives CDR1 SGHRS, CDR2 YFSETQ. With 3 bases clipped from V and 5 bases from J, the junction kept 10 bases outside the gene matches. Here the CDR3 reads CASSSVAGGWSHEQYF. CDR3 DNA sequence: TGCGCCAGCAGCTCTGTAGCGGGAGGGTGGTCCCACGAGCAGTACTTC.

V is TRBV9 and J is TRBJ1-1; D ambiguous. Germline CDR1 reads SGDLS; CDR2 reads YYNGEE. Trimming cost V 0 bases and J 5 bases, with 8 bases left between them. The CDR3 has 13 amino acids. CDR3 DNA: TGTGCCAGCAGCGTAGTACTGGAGACTGAAGCTTTCTTT. Residues: CASSVVLETEAFF.

Written as DNA, the CDR3 is TGTGCCAGCAGCCCGCGTACTAGCAATCAGCCCCAGCATTTT. Protein sequence: CASSPRTSNQPQHF. J is TRBJ1-5 and V is TRBV3-1 (or the pseudogene TRBV3-2), with unresolved D. The V gene lost 4 bases and the J gene lost 0 bases, with 7 bases spanning the gap. The germline V gene encodes CDR1 LGHDT and CDR2 YNNKEL (reference sequence). The CDR3 is made up of 14 amino acids.

This clone was counted between two and nine times. This chain connects TRBV28 to TRBJ1-2; no reliable D call. V was shortened by 2 bases and J by 8 bases, with 15 bases between the two germline ends. Per germline, CDR1 MDHEN and CDR2 SYDVKM. The CDR3 runs 14 residues. CDR3 region: CASSLNPGMEGYTF. CDR3 coding DNA: TGTGCCAGCAGTTTAAATCCAGGCATGGAAGGCTACACCTTC.

J is TRBJ1-2 and V is TRBV18; weak D call: TRBD1 (6 bases). Trimming pared 3 bases from V and 7 bases from J, leaving 15 bases between. There are 14 residues in the CDR3. Germline values: CDR1 KGHSH, CDR2 LQKENI. The CDR3 loop is CASSPMAGDGGYTF. The CDR3 bases are TGTGCCAGCTCACCGATGGCAGGGGATGGTGGCTACACCTTC.

This clone occurred a few times. This chain links TRBV18 with TRBJ2-7; TRBD1 or TRBD2 may be the D gene (5 bases each). Germline assignment: CDR1 KGHSH and CDR2 LQKENI. The CDR3 totals 12 residues. V lost 3 bases and J 6 bases, leaving 9 bases between the germline ends. The chain's CDR3 is CASSPAGTEQYF. The CDR3, as DNA: TGTGCCAGCTCACCCGCAGGGACCGAGCAGTACTTC.

V is TRBV6-4 and J is TRBJ1-5, with 7 nucleotides matching TRBD1. There are 15 residues in the CDR3. The J segment lost 0 bases and the V segment lost 6 bases, leaving 5 bases of the junction unmatched. Looked up from germline, CDR1 is MRHNA and CDR2 is SNTAGT. The CDR3 here is CASRGGQYSNQPQHF. The CDR3 nucleotides are TGTGCCAGCAGGGGGGGACAGTATAGCAATCAGCCCCAGCATTTT.

The chain couples TRBV5-1 to TRBJ2-5, with D perhaps matching TRBD1 (6 bases). In germline, CDR1 is SGHRS, CDR2 YFSETQ. The CDR3 extends over 14 amino acids. V was pared by 4 bases and J by 1 base, with 11 bases between. In DNA, the CDR3 is TGCGCCAGCAGCCCAACAGGGATCCAAGAGACCCAGTACTTC. Translation gives CASSPTGIQETQYF.

CDR3 coding DNA: TGTGCCAGCAGCTTACTCAGGGCCTACGAGCAGTACTTC. Residues: CASSLLRAYEQYF. The chain is built from TRBV5-6 and TRBJ2-7; possible D gene TRBD1, 5 bases. Trimming left V 2 bases short and J 2 bases short, with 8 bases between. Germline CDR1 and CDR2: SGHDT and YYEEEE. The CDR3 consists of 13 residues.

The V call is TRBV19, the J call TRBJ2-3; 7 bases map to TRBD2. CDR3 length: 16 amino acids. Per the germline V gene, CDR1 is LNHDA and CDR2 is SQIVND (reference sequence). Trimming at V came to 3 bases and at J to 2 bases, leaving 8 bases not matched to a gene. The CDR3 spells CASSMRFGRLTDTQYF. CDR3 bases: TGTGCCAGTAGTATGCGGTTCGGGAGGCTCACAGATACGCAGTATTTT.

This clone was seen once. The chain combines TRBV11-3 with TRBJ2-1; D remains unclear. CDR3 length: 13 residues. V was trimmed by 4 bases and J by 0 bases, leaving 4 bases between them. Germline V lookup: CDR1 SGHNT, CDR2 YENEEA. DNA of the CDR3: TGTGCCAGCAGCTCGCCCTCCTACAATGAGCAGTTCTTC. This codes for CASSSPSYNEQFF.

The chain has TRBV10-3 and TRBJ1-2; D gene uncertain. CDR1 is ENHRY, CDR2 SYGVKD, per germline. The CDR3 has 12 amino acids. The V end lost 2 bases, the J end lost 4 bases, and 5 bases lay between the germline ends. The CDR3 is CAISEGSYGYTF. In DNA form, the CDR3 reads TGTGCCATCAGTGAGGGTAGCTATGGCTACACCTTC.

The V and J genes are TRBV14 and TRBJ1-2; D not resolved. The CDR3 sequence is 14 residues long. With 6 bases removed from V and 1 base from J, the gap between germline ends came to 12 bases. Per the germline V gene, CDR1 is SGHDN and CDR2 is FVKESK. CDR3 residues: CASSKKGGNYGYTF. As DNA, the CDR3 is TGTGCCAGCAGTAAGAAGGGCGGTAACTATGGCTACACCTTC.

This chain connects TRBV30 to TRBJ2-7; 11 bases are a match to TRBD1. Germline V CDR1 and CDR2: GTSNPN, SVGIG (reference sequence). This CDR3 contains 14 residues. Unmatched junction bases numbered 8, after V lost 3 bases and J lost 7 bases. The CDR3 sequence is CAWSRDRGVDEQYF. Written as DNA, the CDR3 is TGTGCCTGGAGCCGGGACAGGGGGGTTGATGAGCAGTACTTC.

The chain links TRBV7-6 to TRBJ1-4, with a tentative D call TRBD1 (5 bases). In germline, CDR1 is SGHVS, CDR2 FNYEAQ. The CDR3 extends over 19 amino acids. With 1 base removed from V and 0 bases from J, the gap between germline ends came to 18 bases. This CDR3 reads CASSLVVQGGPTTNEKLFF. The DNA for the CDR3 is TGTGCCAGCAGCTTAGTCGTTCAGGGAGGACCCACAACTAATGAAAAACTGTTTTTT.

The chain joins TRBV2 to TRBJ1-2, with D unclear. The CDR3 has 10 residues. Trimming cost V 5 bases and J 8 bases, with 6 bases left between them. The germline CDR1 and CDR2 sequences are SNHLY and FYNNEI. The CDR3 is CASSPDGYTF. CDR3 DNA sequence: TGTGCCAGCAGTCCTGACGGCTACACCTTC.